The following is a T cell receptor beta chain sequence with its context. Its cognate antigen has yet to be identified. The sample holds no much larger clone one base away, and base qualities are not on file. The data originate from a study of Ad26.COV2.S vaccination and SARS-CoV-2 variants (dated by TCRdb to about 2021). Regarding the complete study: Vaccine-arm donors were drawn from COV1001, a multicentre, randomized, double-blind, placebo-controlled phase I-IIa trial of Ad26.COV2.S in healthy adults. Ad26.COV2.S was given intramuscularly at 5x10^10 or 1x10^11 viral particles, as a single shot or as two shots 56 days apart. Trial participants were randomized into five groups of five: low-dose or high-dose Ad26.COV2.S given once or twice, or placebo on both occasions. Sequencing of the TCRbeta repertoire served to evaluate the specificity and breadth of SARS-CoV-2-reactive T cell receptors following Ad26.COV2.S vaccination. The TCR-sequenced set comprised around 30 samples: some 19 Ad26.COV2.S vaccine recipients, 5 placebo recipients and 8 SARS-CoV-2 convalescent individuals. Investigators did not know the trial group allocation while performing experiments and assessing outcomes. Here is what the overall study found, with its caveats: The study lacked the statistical power to compare responses across vaccine doses or regimens. Non-spike TCR breadth was comparable between vaccine and placebo recipients, consistent with the vaccine containing only spike. After vaccination, substantial breadth of spike-specific CD8+ and CD4+ T cell responses was reported. Higher spike-specific TCR breadth was observed in Ad26.COV2.S recipients than in placebo recipients (P = 0.0014). The authors noted that the TCR breadth and depth analyses may have underestimated total T cell responses.

The sample's treatment or condition label is to be understood as: about 20 received Ad26.COV2.S at low or high dose, single or two shots; 5 received placebo; per-sample allocation not given. Repertoires of vaccine and placebo recipients were sequenced from samples collected on day 63 after the first injection. Between 29 July and 7 August 2020, Cohort 1b enrolled around 25 adults aged 18-55 years at one site in Boston, USA. As a vaccine, Ad26.COV2.S was a replication-incompetent adenovirus type 26 vector that expressed a prefusion-stabilized SARS-CoV-2 spike protein derived from the original Wuhan strain. The immunoSEQ Assay was the method used to sequence TCRbeta CDR3 regions. After extraction, genomic DNA underwent amplification by bias-controlled multiplex PCR, followed by high-throughput sequencing. As for the original processing: To quantify the absolute abundance of each unique TCRbeta CDR3 region, sequences were collapsed and filtered. Usable DNA was measured by amplifying reference genes present in all nucleated cells, and TCRbeta template counts were normalized to that usable DNA to estimate T cell fraction. Repertoire TCRs were annotated as SARS-CoV-2-specific when V gene, CDR3 amino acid sequence and J gene were exactly matched to a known reactive TCR set. MIRA supplied the reference SARS-CoV-2 TCR set, which was filtered for enrichment in COVID-19-positive ImmuneCODE repertoires so that public or cross-reactive TCRs were removed. Using the MIRA antigens, annotated TCRs were further analysed by specific ORF or by position within an ORF. Depth was the summed frequency of annotated unique rearrangements, while breadth was defined as annotated unique rearrangements over total unique productive rearrangements. Two-sided Wilcoxon rank-sum tests were applied when comparing TCR breadth between groups. Imported from immuneACCESS, the table was reduced by TCRdb to in-frame sequences with V and J called. These copies leave out some clones; in studies compared against another copy, an unresolved V gene accounts for under half, and the cause of the remainder is not known. D and trimming come from the DNA, and the V and J calls and clone size come from that table. The sample profile shows fewer than 800,000 clones; 70% to 90% of them were found once. Of the sample, about 1.5% is held by the ten largest clones.

Reading from cysteine to phenylalanine, the CDR3 counts 14 amino acids. CDR3 DNA only is kept here, 42 bases in frame from base 1. According to the germline V gene, CDR1 reads SGHVS and CDR2 reads FQNEAQ. V loses 2 bases of germline sequence and J loses 4 bases, and the interval between the two ends is 9 bases. The TCR sequence derives from a person between 18 and 60 years old who received the Ad26.COV2.S COVID-19 vaccine or a placebo. The specimen comprised peripheral blood, sampled in a trial of Ad26.COV2.S vaccine versus placebo. The V and J genes are TRBV7-8 and TRBJ2-1, with the D segment identity uncertain. CDR3 loop: CASSLSDAYNEQFF. The DNA reads TGTGCCAGCAGCTTATCCGACGCATACAATGAGCAGTTCTTC.